This T cell receptor (beta chain) stems from a study of OX40 agonist ivuxolimab in advanced cancers. With V trimmed by 6 bases and J by 2 bases, 6 bases remained unmatched. The length of the CDR3 is 16 residues. Germline assignment: CDR1 MDHEN and CDR2 SYDVKM. Assay: immunoSEQ multiplex PCR; the TCRdb copy retains only in-frame clones and omits some. The sample consists of 60,000 to 70,000 clones, over 70% of them appearing once. The material was CD4+ or CD8+ T cells sorted from blood, obtained in a trial of the OX40 agonist ivuxolimab. The V gene is TRBV28, the J gene TRBJ2-7; 14 bases agree with TRBD2. The sequence was collected from an adult with an advanced solid tumor such as melanoma, head and neck, liver or kidney cancer. The chain's CDR3 is CASRPGLAGVAYEQYF. The CDR3 DNA follows: TGTGCCAGCAGACCGGGACTAGCGGGAGTCGCCTACGAGCAGTACTTC.